This T cell receptor (beta chain) was captured by sequencing in a study of T cell changes during pregnancy in multiple sclerosis. The ends were cut back, 6 bases at V and 0 bases at J, with 11 bases in the middle. This CDR3 contains 14 residues. From germline, CDR1 is MDHEN and CDR2 SYDVKM. Some clones are missing from TCRdb's copy, which holds only in-frame ones; the method was immunoSEQ multiplex PCR. The sample includes around 75,000 clones, approximately 88% of them seen just once. This clonotype originated in a female donor in good health, enrolled as a control in a pregnancy study. This chain uses TRBV28 with TRBJ1-1; D is unclear. The sample was peripheral blood, taken in the first trimester of pregnancy. The CDR3 region is CASSLHGVNTEAFF. DNA of the CDR3: TGTGCCAGCAGCCTACATGGAGTGAACACTGAAGCTTTCTTT.